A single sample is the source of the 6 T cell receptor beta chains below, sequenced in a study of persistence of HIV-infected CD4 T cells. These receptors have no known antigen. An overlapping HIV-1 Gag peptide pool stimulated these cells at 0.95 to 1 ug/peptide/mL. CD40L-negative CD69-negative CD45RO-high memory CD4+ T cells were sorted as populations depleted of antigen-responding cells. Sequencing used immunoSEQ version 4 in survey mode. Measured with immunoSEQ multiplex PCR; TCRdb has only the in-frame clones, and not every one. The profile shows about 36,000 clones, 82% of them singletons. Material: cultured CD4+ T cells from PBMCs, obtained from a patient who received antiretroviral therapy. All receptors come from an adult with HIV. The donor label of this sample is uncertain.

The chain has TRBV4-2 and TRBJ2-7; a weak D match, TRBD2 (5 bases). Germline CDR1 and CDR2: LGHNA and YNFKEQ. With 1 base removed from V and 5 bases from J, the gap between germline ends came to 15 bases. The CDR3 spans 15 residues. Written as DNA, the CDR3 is TGTGCCAGCAGCCAAGGAGAGGGTGGGGTGCACGAGCAGTACTTC. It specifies CASSQGEGGVHEQYF.

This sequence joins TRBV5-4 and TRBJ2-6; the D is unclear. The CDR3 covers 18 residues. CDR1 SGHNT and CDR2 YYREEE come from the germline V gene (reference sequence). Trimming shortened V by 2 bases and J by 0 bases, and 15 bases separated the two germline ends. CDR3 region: CASSLDSDARSGANVLTF. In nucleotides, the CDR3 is TGTGCCAGCAGCTTAGACTCGGACGCCCGCTCTGGGGCCAACGTCCTGACTTTC.

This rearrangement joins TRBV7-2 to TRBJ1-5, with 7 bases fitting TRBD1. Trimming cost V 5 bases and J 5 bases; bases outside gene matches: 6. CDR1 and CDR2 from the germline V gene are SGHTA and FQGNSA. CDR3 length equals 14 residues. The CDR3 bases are TGTGCCAGCAGCCTTCGGCAGGGGGATCAGCCCCAGCATTTT. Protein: CASSLRQGDQPQHF.

The CDR3 is CASSEARRGTEAFF. In DNA, the CDR3 is TGTGCCAGCAGTGAAGCGCGGAGGGGTACTGAAGCTTTCTTT. This chain uses TRBV2 with TRBJ1-1; D possibly corresponds to TRBD1 (5 bases). Trimming took 0 bases from V and 5 from J, leaving 10 bases between them. This CDR3 has 14 residues. Germline loops: CDR1 SNHLY, CDR2 FYNNEI.

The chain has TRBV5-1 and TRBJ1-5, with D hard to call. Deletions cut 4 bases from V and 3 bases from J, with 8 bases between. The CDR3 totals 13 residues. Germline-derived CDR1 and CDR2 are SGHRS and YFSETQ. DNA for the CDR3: TGCGCCAGCAGCCAAGGAGACAATCAGCCCCAGCATTTT. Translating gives CASSQGDNQPQHF.

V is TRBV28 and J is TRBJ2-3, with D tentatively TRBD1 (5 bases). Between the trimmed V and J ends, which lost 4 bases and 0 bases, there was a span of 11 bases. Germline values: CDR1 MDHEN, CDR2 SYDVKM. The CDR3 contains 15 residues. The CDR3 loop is CASSSGASSTDTQYF. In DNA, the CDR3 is TGTGCCAGCAGTTCTGGGGCCTCTAGCACAGATACGCAGTATTTT.